Following are 10 T cell receptor beta chains from one sample sequenced in a study of blood T cell repertoires in COVID-19 (dated by TCRdb to the early 2020s). Library generation was performed with the immunoSEQ multiplex PCR assay. Not all clones reach the TCRdb copy of this immuneACCESS table, which keeps in-frame sequences only. Checked studies attribute under half of the gap to unresolved V genes and leave the rest unexplained. The sample contains some 54,000 clones, over 80% of them found a single time. Jointly, the top ten make up under 2% of the sample. Sequenced sample: peripheral blood. These receptors were collected from a woman aged 60-75 years with acute or convalescent COVID-19.

This chain connects TRBV19 to TRBJ1-2; maybe TRBD1 (6 bases). The V end was cut by 8 bases, the J end by 0 bases, with 13 bases between. CDR1 and CDR2 from the germline V gene are LNHDA and SQIVND (reference sequence). The CDR3 consists of 14 residues. CDR3 nucleotide sequence: TGTGCCAGTGGGACAAAATCTTCTAACTATGGCTACACCTTC. Translated: CASGTKSSNYGYTF.

CDR3 sequence: CASSAGTGGTQPQHF. The CDR3 DNA follows: TGTGCCAGCAGTGCCGGGACAGGGGGAACCCAGCCCCAGCATTTT. The chain recombines TRBV2 with TRBJ1-5; the match to TRBD1 covers 11 bases. Unmatched junction bases numbered 6, after V lost 4 bases and J lost 7 bases. The germline V gene has CDR1 SNHLY and CDR2 FYNNEI. The CDR3 is 15 amino acids.

This clone appeared a single time. The rearrangement joins TRBV6-5 to TRBJ1-5; 11 nucleotides line up with TRBD1. The length of the CDR3 is 14 residues. Germline CDR1 is MNHEY and CDR2 is SVGAGI. Trimming cost V 6 bases and J 7 bases; bases outside gene matches: 5. CDR3 nucleotides: TGTGCCAGCAGGGGACAGGGGGGATCCCAGCCCCAGCATTTT. The encoded protein is CASRGQGGSQPQHF.

The V call is TRBV28, the J call TRBJ2-1; TRBD1 is a possible D gene (7 bases). Germline V lookup: CDR1 MDHEN, CDR2 SYDVKM. Trimming left V 6 bases short and J 9 bases short, with 18 bases between. There are 14 residues in the CDR3. The CDR3 bases are TGTGCCAGCAGACCTAGCGCCTGGACAGGTGAGCAGTTCTTC. Protein: CASRPSAWTGEQFF.

This clone was observed once. The chain couples TRBV19 to TRBJ2-7; D is possibly TRBD1 (6 bases). Trimming cost V 4 bases and J 1 base, with 14 bases left between them. The CDR3 extends over 15 amino acids. The V gene's germline CDR1 is LNHDA and CDR2 SQIVND (reference sequence). CDR3 DNA: TGTGCCAGTAGTAGGTACAGTCAGGGGTCCTACGAGCAGTACTTC. Its protein product is CASSRYSQGSYEQYF.

The chain has TRBV7-8 and TRBJ1-1, with D perhaps matching TRBD1 (6 bases). Germline V gene sequence: CDR1 SGHVS, CDR2 FQNEAQ. The CDR3 contains 14 residues. Trimming took off 3 bases at V and 5 bases at J, with 13 bases between the two ends. CDR3 amino acids: CASSFTGRWTEAFF. The CDR3 coding sequence is TGTGCCAGCAGCTTTACAGGGAGATGGACTGAAGCTTTCTTT.

V usage is TRBV2 and J usage is TRBJ1-2, with a possible D match to TRBD1 (6 bases). In germline, CDR1 is SNHLY, CDR2 FYNNEI. V was shortened by 6 bases and J by 4 bases, with 12 bases between the two germline ends. CDR3 length: 13 residues. CDR3 region: CASSPAQGYGYTF. The CDR3 DNA reads TGTGCCAGCAGCCCAGCACAGGGCTATGGCTACACCTTC. Full variable domain (rest looked up from reference TRBV2 and TRBJ1-2): EPEVTQTPSHQVTQMGQEVILRCVPISNHLYFYWYRQILGQKVEFLVSFYNNEISEKSEIFDDQFSVERPDGSNFTLKIRSTKLEDSAMYFCASSPAQGYGYTFGSGTRLTVV.

The V gene is TRBV27, the J gene TRBJ2-2; D is unresolved. V dropped 3 bases and J dropped 5 bases, with 4 bases sitting between them. Germline V gives CDR1 MNHEY, CDR2 SMNVEV (reference sequence). The CDR3 sequence is 12 residues long. The CDR3 region has the DNA TGTGCCAGCAGTTTTAGTACCGGGGAGCTGTTTTTT. It yields the protein CASSFSTGELFF.

The chain recombines TRBV18 with TRBJ1-4; 8 bases map to TRBD1. Germline loops: CDR1 KGHSH, CDR2 LQKENI. The J segment lost 5 bases and the V segment lost 3 bases, leaving 2 bases of the junction unmatched. This CDR3 is 14 amino acids long. The CDR3 DNA reads TGTGCCAGCTCACCTAGGACAGGGAATGAAAAACTGTTTTTT. Its protein product is CASSPRTGNEKLFF.

V gene TRBV12-3 or TRBV12-4 combines with J gene TRBJ2-1, with D possibly TRBD2 on 5 matching bases. V gave up 6 bases and J gave up 5 bases, with 11 bases separating them. This CDR3 spans 13 amino acids. CDR3 bases: TGTGCCAGCAGGATGGGAGTGAACAATGAGCAGTTCTTC. Protein sequence: CASRMGVNNEQFF.